Below, one T cell receptor (beta chain) is given with its context. This record comes from a study of T-cell reconstitution after alpha-beta-depleted transplantation in children. Preparation of the TCRbeta library used unique molecular identifiers. TCRdb itself ran the PCR reads through MiXCR, one entry per CDR3 protein. The top ten clones hold 3% to 4% of a sample with hundreds of thousands of distinct CDR3 sequences, approximately 20% of them seen once. Trimming cost V 3 bases and J 3 bases, with 18 bases left between them. The CDR3 is 17 amino acids. Germline V gene sequence: CDR1 SEHNR, CDR2 FQNEAQ (reference sequence).

V usage is TRBV7-9 and J usage is TRBJ2-1; D is possibly TRBD2 (6 bases). This receptor was obtained from a human donor who donated a stem cell graft to a child with acute lymphoblastic leukemia. The material was PBMCs from the stem cell graft donor, obtained from the stem cell graft. CDR3 nucleotide sequence: TGTGCCAGCAGCTTGGCGACCGGGACTGCATACTACAATGAGCAGTTCTTC. It codes for CASSLATGTAYYNEQFF.